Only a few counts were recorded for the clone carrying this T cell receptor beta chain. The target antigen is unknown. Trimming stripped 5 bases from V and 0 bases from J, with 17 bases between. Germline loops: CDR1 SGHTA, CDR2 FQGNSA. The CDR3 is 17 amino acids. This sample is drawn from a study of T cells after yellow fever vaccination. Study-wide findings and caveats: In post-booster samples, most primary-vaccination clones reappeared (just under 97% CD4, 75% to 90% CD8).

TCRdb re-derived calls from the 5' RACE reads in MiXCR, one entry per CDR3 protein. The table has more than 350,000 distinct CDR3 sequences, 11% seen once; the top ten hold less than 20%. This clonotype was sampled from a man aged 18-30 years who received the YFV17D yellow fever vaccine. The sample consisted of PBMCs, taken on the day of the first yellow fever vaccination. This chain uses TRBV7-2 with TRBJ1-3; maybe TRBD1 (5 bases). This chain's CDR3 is CASSPMTAFYSGNTIYF. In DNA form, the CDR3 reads TGTGCCAGCAGCCCCATGACAGCCTTCTACTCTGGAAACACCATATATTTT.